The clone carrying this TCR beta chain has more than one count but fewer than ten. This sample is drawn from a study of blood T cell repertoires in COVID-19. The wider study: Italy, Spain and the United States were the sources of the convalescent and acute COVID-19 samples.

TCRdb's copy holds only in-frame clones and misses some; the assay was immunoSEQ multiplex PCR. The repertoire holds 120,000 to 150,000 clones, with approximately 89% as singletons. The germline V gene has CDR1 SGHTA and CDR2 FQGNSA. Trimming left V 1 base short and J 7 bases short, with 23 bases between. The CDR3 length is 18 residues. This rearrangement joins TRBV7-2 to TRBJ2-1; tentative D call: TRBD2 (5 bases). The TCR was taken from a man in his 60s with active or convalescent COVID-19. Source material: peripheral blood. CDR3 residues: CASSLGYLSGRPLNEQFF. In nucleotides, the CDR3 is TGTGCCAGCAGCTTAGGCTATCTGAGCGGCCGACCCCTAAATGAGCAGTTCTTC. Drawing the rest from reference TRBV7-2 and TRBJ2-1, the complete variable domain is GAGVSQSPSNKVTEKGKDVELRCDPISGHTALYWYRQSLGQGLEFLIYFQGNSAPDKSGLPSDRFSAERTGGSVSTLTIQRTQQEDSAVYLCASSLGYLSGRPLNEQFFGPGTRLTVL.